The clone carrying this T cell receptor beta chain was counted many times. Its matching antigen is unknown. The sample comes from a study of CD8 T cells in ankylosing spondylitis. Study-level results: Typical of ankylosing spondylitis blood, it appeared, was a TCR beta motif of fewer than 10 highly homologous variants.

This CDR3 is built from 14 residues. V lost 8 bases, J lost 7 bases, and 20 bases lay in between. Using quantitative 5'-RACE with molecular barcodes, the authors made TCR beta libraries. TCRdb processed the 5' RACE reads anew with MiXCR; each CDR3 protein has one entry. The sample consists of 300,000 to 400,000 distinct CDR3 sequences, approximately 15% of them appearing once. Sequenced material: blood, either unsorted or a sorted T cell fraction (not recorded which). The sequence came from a male donor with ankylosing spondylitis or in good health (not recorded which). The chain recombines TRBV12-3 or TRBV12-4 with TRBJ1-1; D might be TRBD1 (5 bases). The DNA for the CDR3 is TGTGCCAGCCAGGGTGGAGTCCCGAACCGTGAAGCTTTCTTT. It codes for CASQGGVPNREAFF.